Listed below are T cell receptor beta chains from one sample, sequenced in a study of lymphopenia after photon versus proton radiotherapy. Assay: immunoSEQ multiplex PCR; the TCRdb copy retains only in-frame clones and omits some. Of 50,000 to 75,000 clones listed, around 87% are singletons. The input for sequencing was peripheral blood, taken from a patient treated with photon-based radiotherapy. These TCRs come from a man aged 35 to 55 with gastric cancer. Each CDR3 is given with its conserved first and last residue. The D gene is left open where the match is weak.

d_call: .
v_call: TRBV4-3
j_call: TRBJ1-6
cdr3_aa: CASSRNTGLSPLHF

d_call: .
v_call: TRBV7-2
j_call: TRBJ1-2
cdr3_aa: CASSTVGGNGYTF

d_call: TRBD1
v_call: TRBV5-4
j_call: TRBJ1-4
cdr3_aa: CASSPGTAEKLFF

d_call: TRBD2
v_call: TRBV11-2
j_call: TRBJ2-7
cdr3_aa: CASSPGLAGADYEQYF

d_call: .
v_call: TRBV5-6
j_call: TRBJ2-3
cdr3_aa: CASSLGGWPDTQYF

d_call: TRBD1
v_call: TRBV11-3
j_call: TRBJ2-2
cdr3_aa: CASSLEKGGSAGELFF

d_call: .
v_call: TRBV4-1
j_call: TRBJ1-6
cdr3_aa: CASSLGTGDSPLHF

d_call: .
v_call: TRBV6-5
j_call: TRBJ2-2
cdr3_aa: CASIIQGRSTGELFF

d_call: .
v_call: TRBV2
j_call: TRBJ1-6
cdr3_aa: CASRRQDNSPLHF

d_call: .
v_call: TRBV6-5
j_call: TRBJ2-2
cdr3_aa: CASRPQFEGELFF

d_call: .
v_call: TRBV19
j_call: TRBJ1-1
cdr3_aa: CASSPPRNTEAFF

d_call: .
v_call: TRBV19
j_call: TRBJ2-1
cdr3_aa: CASSINRVSDEQFF

d_call: TRBD2
v_call: TRBV6-4
j_call: TRBJ2-1
cdr3_aa: CASSDTSGGYNEQFF

d_call: .
v_call: TRBV10-3
j_call: TRBJ2-7
cdr3_aa: CAIGAGDYEQYF

d_call: .
v_call: TRBV19
j_call: TRBJ1-4
cdr3_aa: CASSMSSDEKLFF

d_call: .
v_call: TRBV4-2
j_call: TRBJ1-5
cdr3_aa: CASSQGILGGGFSNQPQHF

d_call: .
v_call: TRBV2
j_call: TRBJ2-7
cdr3_aa: CASSTQPGPHLF

d_call: .
v_call: TRBV11-2
j_call: TRBJ2-2
cdr3_aa: CASSPAGTNTGELFF

d_call: .
v_call: TRBV7-2
j_call: TRBJ1-6
cdr3_aa: CASSSSSRGGSPLHF

d_call: TRBD1
v_call: TRBV9
j_call: TRBJ1-4
cdr3_aa: CASSVRQGGEKLFF

d_call: TRBD1
v_call: TRBV19
j_call: TRBJ1-6
cdr3_aa: CASSISRDRGHSYNSPLHF

d_call: .
v_call: TRBV5-1
j_call: TRBJ1-6
cdr3_aa: CASSLAGVLYNSPLHF